Listed here are 9 T cell receptor beta chains from one sample, sequenced in a study of blood T cell repertoires in COVID-19. TCRdb keeps only in-frame clones here, not all; method: immunoSEQ multiplex PCR. The profile covers some 9,000 clones, with about 86% appearing a single time and roughly 7.7% taken by the ten largest. Sequences were obtained from peripheral blood. The receptors were gathered from a human donor in a cohort sampled during active COVID-19.

The J gene is TRBJ1-3, the V gene TRBV28, with TRBD1 matching over 9 bases. The V and J ends lost 2 bases and 4 bases, in that order; junction bases with no gene match: 3. The germline CDR1 and CDR2 sequences are MDHEN and SYDVKM. This CDR3 has 15 amino acids. CDR3 bases: TGTGCCAGCAGTTTAGGACAGGGGTGGGGAAACACCATATATTTT. Its protein is CASSLGQGWGNTIYF.

The chain links TRBV19 to TRBJ1-6; no definite D call. This CDR3 has 15 amino acids. V lost 6 bases to trimming and J lost 0 bases, with 9 bases between them. The germline CDR1 and CDR2 sequences are LNHDA and SQIVND (reference sequence). The CDR3 DNA reads as TGTGCCAGTAGGGCCGTCAGCTCCTATAATTCACCCCTCCACTTT. Protein product: CASRAVSSYNSPLHF.

The rearrangement joins TRBV6-6 to TRBJ2-3; the match to TRBD2 covers 12 bases. The CDR3 spans 12 residues. Trimming at V came to 2 bases and at J to 15 bases, leaving 3 bases not matched to a gene. In germline, CDR1 is MNHNY, CDR2 SVGAGI (reference sequence). CDR3 coding DNA: TGTGCCAGCAGTTACAGGACTAGCGGGATTTATTTT. Its translation is CASSYRTSGIYF.

The chain recombines TRBV4-1 with TRBJ2-5; D is possibly TRBD1 (5 bases). With 0 bases removed from V and 5 bases from J, the gap between germline ends came to 10 bases. The CDR3 is 14 amino acids. In germline, CDR1 is MGHRA, CDR2 YSYEKL. CDR3 sequence (DNA): TGCGCCAGCAGCCAAGAAGGGGAAGGGGAGACCCAGTACTTC. Protein: CASSQEGEGETQYF.

The V and J genes are TRBV28 and TRBJ1-5, with 8 bases identical to TRBD1. This CDR3 has 16 residues. The germline gives CDR1 MDHEN, CDR2 SYDVKM. V dropped 5 bases and J dropped 4; count of bases not matched to a gene: 10. The CDR3 region has the DNA TGTGCCAGCAGTAGCAGATCAGGGGGCGCGAATCAGCCCCAGCATTTT. This codes for CASSSRSGGANQPQHF. Complete variable domain (other parts from reference TRBV28 and TRBJ1-5): DVKVTQSSRYLVKRTGEKVFLECVQDMDHENMFWYRQDPGLGLRLIYFSYDVKMKEKGDIPEGYSVSREKKERFSLILESASTNQTSMYLCASSSRSGGANQPQHFGDGTRLSIL.

V is TRBV7-2 and J is TRBJ2-7; 7 bases line up with TRBD1. CDR3 length: 14 amino acids. CDR1 and CDR2 from the germline V gene are SGHTA and FQGNSA. J was trimmed by 3 bases and V by 5 bases; bases with no gene match: 7. CDR3 region: CASSRSGGSYEQYF. CDR3 nucleotides: TGTGCCAGCAGCCGCTCAGGGGGAAGCTACGAGCAGTACTTC.

The J gene is TRBJ2-3, the V gene TRBV5-6, with D perhaps TRBD1 (5 bases). The CDR3 covers 15 residues. Germline lookup yields CDR1 SGHDT and CDR2 YYEEEE. Trimming took off 1 base at V and 3 bases at J, with 12 bases between the two ends. The CDR3 coding sequence is TGTGCCAGCAGCTTGCGGCAGGGATGGACAGATACGCAGTATTTT. Translating gives CASSLRQGWTDTQYF.

This rearrangement joins TRBV5-6 to TRBJ2-3, with TRBD2 matching 13 bases. CDR3 length equals 16 residues. V dropped 3 bases and J dropped 2; count of bases not matched to a gene: 3. The germline V gene has CDR1 SGHDT and CDR2 YYEEEE. CDR3 amino acids: CASSYGLAGDTDTQYF. CDR3 DNA sequence: TGTGCCAGCAGCTATGGACTAGCGGGAGACACAGATACGCAGTATTTT.

Concerning this clone: Other DNA sequences in the same sample also yield this CDR3. The chain combines TRBV7-9 with TRBJ1-2, with TRBD1 identical over 7 bases. The germline V gene has CDR1 SEHNR and CDR2 FQNEAQ (reference sequence). V shed 5 bases and J 3 bases; nucleotides not matched to a gene: 6. The length of the CDR3 is 14 residues. The DNA of the CDR3 is TGTGCCAGCAGCCTTAACAGGGGTGACTATGGCTACACCTTC. It yields the protein CASSLNRGDYGYTF.